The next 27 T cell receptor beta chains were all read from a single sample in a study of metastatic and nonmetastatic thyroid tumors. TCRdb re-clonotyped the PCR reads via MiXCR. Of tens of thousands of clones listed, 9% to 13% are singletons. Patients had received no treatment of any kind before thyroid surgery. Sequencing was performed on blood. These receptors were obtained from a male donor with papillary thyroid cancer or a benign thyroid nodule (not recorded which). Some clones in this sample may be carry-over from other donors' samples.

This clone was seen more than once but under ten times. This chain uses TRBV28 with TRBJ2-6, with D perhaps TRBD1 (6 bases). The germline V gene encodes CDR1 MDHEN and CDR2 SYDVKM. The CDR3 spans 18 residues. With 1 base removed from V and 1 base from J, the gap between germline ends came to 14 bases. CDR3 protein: CASSLLAGAQSGANVLTF. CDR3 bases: TGTGCCAGCAGTTTATTGGCAGGGGCACAATCTGGGGCCAACGTCCTGACTTTC. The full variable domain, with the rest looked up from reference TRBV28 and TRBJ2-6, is DVKVTQSSRYLVKRTGEKVFLECVQDMDHENMFWYRQDPGLGLRLIYFSYDVKMKEKGDIPEGYSVSREKKERFSLILESASTNQTSMYLCASSLLAGAQSGANVLTFGAGSRLTVL.

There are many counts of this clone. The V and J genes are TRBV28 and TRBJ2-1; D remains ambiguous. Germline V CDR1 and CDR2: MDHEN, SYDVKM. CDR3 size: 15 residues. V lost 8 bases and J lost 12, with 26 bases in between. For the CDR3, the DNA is TGTGCCAGCGCCCTCCCCCTCGCTGGAATGTCCCCGCAGTTCTTC. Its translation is CASALPLAGMSPQFF.

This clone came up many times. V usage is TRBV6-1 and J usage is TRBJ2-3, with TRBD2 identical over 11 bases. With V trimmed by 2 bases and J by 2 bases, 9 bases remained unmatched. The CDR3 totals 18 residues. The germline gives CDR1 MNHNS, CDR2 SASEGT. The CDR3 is CASSELVAGGGNTDTQYF. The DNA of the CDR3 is TGTGCCAGCAGTGAATTAGTAGCGGGAGGGGGAAACACAGATACGCAGTATTTT.

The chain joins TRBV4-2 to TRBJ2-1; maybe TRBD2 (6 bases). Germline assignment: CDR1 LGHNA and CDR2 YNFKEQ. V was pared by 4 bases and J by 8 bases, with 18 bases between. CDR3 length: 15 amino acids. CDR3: CASSPGTHLEDEQFF. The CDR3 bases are TGTGCCAGCAGCCCTGGGACTCACTTGGAAGATGAGCAGTTCTTC.

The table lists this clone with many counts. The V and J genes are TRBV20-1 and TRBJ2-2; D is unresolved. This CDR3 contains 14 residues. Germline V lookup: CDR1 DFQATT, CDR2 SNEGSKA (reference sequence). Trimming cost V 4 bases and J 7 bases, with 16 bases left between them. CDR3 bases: TGCAGTGCTAATTTGGGTCCCCGGCGCGGGGAGCTGTTTTTT. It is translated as CSANLGPRRGELFF.

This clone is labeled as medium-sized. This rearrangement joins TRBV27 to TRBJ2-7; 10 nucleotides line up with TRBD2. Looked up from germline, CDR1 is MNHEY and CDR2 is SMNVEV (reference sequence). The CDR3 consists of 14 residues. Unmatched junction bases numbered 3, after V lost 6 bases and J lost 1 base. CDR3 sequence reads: CASRRLAGSYEQYF. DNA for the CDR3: TGTGCCAGCAGGAGACTAGCGGGTTCCTACGAGCAGTACTTC.

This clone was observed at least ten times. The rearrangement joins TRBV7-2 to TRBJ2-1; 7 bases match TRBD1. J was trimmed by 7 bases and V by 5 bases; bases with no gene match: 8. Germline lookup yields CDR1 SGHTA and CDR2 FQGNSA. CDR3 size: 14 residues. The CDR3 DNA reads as TGTGCCAGCAGCCTCCCGGGACAGTGGAATGAGCAGTTCTTC. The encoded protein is CASSLPGQWNEQFF.

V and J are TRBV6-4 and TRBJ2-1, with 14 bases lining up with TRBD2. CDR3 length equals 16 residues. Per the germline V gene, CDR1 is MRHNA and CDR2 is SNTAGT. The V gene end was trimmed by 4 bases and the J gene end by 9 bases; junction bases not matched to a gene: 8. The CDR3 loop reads CASSATGTSGSSEQFF. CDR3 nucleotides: TGTGCCAGCAGTGCCACGGGGACTAGCGGGAGTAGTGAGCAGTTCTTC.

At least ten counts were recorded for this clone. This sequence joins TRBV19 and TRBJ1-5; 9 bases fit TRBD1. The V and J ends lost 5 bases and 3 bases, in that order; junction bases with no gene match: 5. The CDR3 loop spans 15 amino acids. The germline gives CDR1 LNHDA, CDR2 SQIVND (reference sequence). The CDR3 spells CASSSTGGLNQPQHF. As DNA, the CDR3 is TGTGCCAGTAGTTCCACAGGGGGCCTCAATCAGCCCCAGCATTTT.

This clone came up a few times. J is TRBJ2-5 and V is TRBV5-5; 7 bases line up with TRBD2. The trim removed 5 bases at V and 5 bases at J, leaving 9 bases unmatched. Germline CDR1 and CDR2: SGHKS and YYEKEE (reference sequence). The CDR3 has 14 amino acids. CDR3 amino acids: CASSSLSGMETQYF. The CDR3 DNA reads TGTGCCAGCAGTTCGCTCAGCGGGATGGAGACCCAGTACTTC.

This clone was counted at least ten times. The DNA for the CDR3 is TGTGCCAGCAGTTACGACACTGGCAATGGCTACACCTTC. As protein: CASSYDTGNGYTF. V and J are TRBV2 and TRBJ1-2, with D uncertain. V lost 5 bases and J lost 6, with 13 bases in between. The CDR3 consists of 13 residues. Germline V lookup: CDR1 SNHLY, CDR2 FYNNEI.

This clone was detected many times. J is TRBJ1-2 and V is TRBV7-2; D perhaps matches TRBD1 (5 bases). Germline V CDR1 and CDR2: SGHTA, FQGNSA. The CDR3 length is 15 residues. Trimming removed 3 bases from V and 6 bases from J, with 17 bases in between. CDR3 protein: CASSLVHNGANGYTF. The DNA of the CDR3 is TGTGCCAGCAGCTTGGTCCACAACGGGGCTAATGGCTACACCTTC.

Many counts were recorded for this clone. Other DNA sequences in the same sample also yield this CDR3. In nucleotides, the CDR3 is TGTGCCAGCAGCCAAGACGAGGGGATCTATGGCTACACCTTC. Amino acid sequence: CASSQDEGIYGYTF. The J gene is TRBJ1-2, the V gene TRBV14; the D gene is possibly TRBD1 (5 bases). The CDR3 is 14 residues long. Germline loops: CDR1 SGHDN, CDR2 FVKESK. V lost 0 bases and J lost 4, with 9 bases in between.

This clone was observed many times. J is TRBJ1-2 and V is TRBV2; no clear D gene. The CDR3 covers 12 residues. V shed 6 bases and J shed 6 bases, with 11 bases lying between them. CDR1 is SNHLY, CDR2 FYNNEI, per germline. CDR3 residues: CASRGTGDGYTF. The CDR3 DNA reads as TGTGCCAGCAGAGGCACTGGGGATGGCTACACCTTC.

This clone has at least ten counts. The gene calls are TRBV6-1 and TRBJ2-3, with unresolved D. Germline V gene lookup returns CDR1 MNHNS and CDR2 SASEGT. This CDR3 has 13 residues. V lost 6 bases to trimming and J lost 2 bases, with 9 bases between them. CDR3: CASRGPFTDTQYF. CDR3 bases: TGTGCCAGCAGAGGGCCCTTCACAGATACGCAGTATTTT.

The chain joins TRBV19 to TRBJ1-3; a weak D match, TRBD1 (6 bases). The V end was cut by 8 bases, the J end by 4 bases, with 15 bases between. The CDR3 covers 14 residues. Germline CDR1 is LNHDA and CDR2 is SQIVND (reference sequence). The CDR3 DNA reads TGTGCCAGTTCGAGGGGGGGCCAAGGAAACACCATATATTTT. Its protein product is CASSRGGQGNTIYF.

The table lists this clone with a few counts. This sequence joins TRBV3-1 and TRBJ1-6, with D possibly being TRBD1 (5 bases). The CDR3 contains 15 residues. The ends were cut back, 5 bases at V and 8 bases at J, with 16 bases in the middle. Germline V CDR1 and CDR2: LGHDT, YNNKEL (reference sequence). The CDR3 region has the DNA TGTGCCAGCAGCTCGGGGGAAGTCTTGGATTCACCCCTCCACTTT. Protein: CASSSGEVLDSPLHF.

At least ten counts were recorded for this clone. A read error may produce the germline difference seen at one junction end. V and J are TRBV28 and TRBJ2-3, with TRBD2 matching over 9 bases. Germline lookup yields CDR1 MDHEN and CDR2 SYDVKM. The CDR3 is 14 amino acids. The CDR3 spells CASSSLGLAETQYF. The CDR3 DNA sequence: TGTGCCAGCAGTTCCCTGGGACTAGCAGAGACGCAGTATTTT.

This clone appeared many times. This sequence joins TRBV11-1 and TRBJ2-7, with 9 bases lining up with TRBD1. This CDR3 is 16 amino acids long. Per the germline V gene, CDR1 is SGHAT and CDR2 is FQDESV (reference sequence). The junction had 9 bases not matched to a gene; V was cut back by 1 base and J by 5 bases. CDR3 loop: CASSLGGTGGIDEQYF. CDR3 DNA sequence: TGTGCCAGCAGCTTAGGGGGAACAGGGGGCATCGACGAGCAGTACTTC.

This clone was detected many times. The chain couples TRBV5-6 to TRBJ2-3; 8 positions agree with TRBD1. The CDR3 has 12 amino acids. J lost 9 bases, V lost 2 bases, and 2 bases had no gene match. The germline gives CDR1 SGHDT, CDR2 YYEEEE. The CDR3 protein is CASSLQGETQYF. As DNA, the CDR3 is TGTGCCAGCAGCTTACAGGGGGAAACGCAGTATTTT.

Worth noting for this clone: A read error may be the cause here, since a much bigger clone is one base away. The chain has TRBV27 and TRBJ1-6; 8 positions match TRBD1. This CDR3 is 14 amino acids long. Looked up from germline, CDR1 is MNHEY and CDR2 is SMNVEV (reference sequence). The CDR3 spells CASMGGTGPSPPHF. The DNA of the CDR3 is TGTGCCAGCATGGGGGGGACAGGACCTTCACCCCCCCACTTT.

CDR3 nucleotide sequence: TGCGCCAGCAGCCAAGATTCTGGGCCCGTCGGTGAGACCCAGTACTTC. Residues: CASSQDSGPVGETQYF. The gene calls are TRBV4-3 and TRBJ2-5, with D unresolved. The germline CDR1 and CDR2 sequences are LGHNA and YSLEER. Between the trimmed V and J ends, which lost 0 bases and 5 bases, there was a span of 16 bases. There are 16 residues in the CDR3.

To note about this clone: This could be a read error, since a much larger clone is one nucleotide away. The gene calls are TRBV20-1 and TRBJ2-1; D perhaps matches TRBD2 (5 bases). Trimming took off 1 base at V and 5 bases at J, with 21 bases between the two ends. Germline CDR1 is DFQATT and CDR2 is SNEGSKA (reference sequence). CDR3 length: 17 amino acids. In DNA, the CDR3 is TGCAGTGCTAGAGGCATGAGGCTAGAGGGAGAAGACAATGAGCAGTTCTTC. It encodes CSARGMRLEGEDNEQFF.

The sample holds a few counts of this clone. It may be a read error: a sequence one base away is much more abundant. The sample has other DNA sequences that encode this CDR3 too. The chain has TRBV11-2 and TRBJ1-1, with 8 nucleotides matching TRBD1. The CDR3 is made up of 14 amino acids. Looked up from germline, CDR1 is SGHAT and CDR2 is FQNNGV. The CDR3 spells CASSFGTGGTEAFF. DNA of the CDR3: TGTGCCAGTAGCTTCGGCACAGGGGGGACTGAAGCTTTCTTT.

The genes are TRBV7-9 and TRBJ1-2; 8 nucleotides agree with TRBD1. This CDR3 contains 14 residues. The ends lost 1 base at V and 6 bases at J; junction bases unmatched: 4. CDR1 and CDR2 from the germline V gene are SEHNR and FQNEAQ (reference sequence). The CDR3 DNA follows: TGTGCCAGCAGCTTAGATCCGACAGGGGATGGCTACACCTTC. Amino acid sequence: CASSLDPTGDGYTF.

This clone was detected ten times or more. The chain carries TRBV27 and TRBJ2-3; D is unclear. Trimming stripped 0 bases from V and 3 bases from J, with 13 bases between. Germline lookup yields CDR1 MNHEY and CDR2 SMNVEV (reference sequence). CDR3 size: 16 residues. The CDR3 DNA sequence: TGTGCCAGCAGTTTATCGGTAGCAAGTATTACAGATACGCAGTATTTT. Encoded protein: CASSLSVASITDTQYF.

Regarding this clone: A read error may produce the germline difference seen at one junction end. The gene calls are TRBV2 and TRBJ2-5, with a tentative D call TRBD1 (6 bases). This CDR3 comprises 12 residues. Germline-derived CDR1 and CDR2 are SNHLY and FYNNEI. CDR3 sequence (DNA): TGTGCCAGCAGTGAATCGCGAAGTACAGGGAACTTC. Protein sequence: CASSESRSTGNF.